The 4 T cell receptor beta chains listed next were all sequenced from one sample in a study of T-cell memory formation after mild COVID-19. MiXCR, run by TCRdb on the 5' RACE reads, gives a single entry per CDR3 protein. The sample contains 35,000 to 55,000 distinct CDR3 sequences, less than 9.5% of which appear only once. Sequenced input: PBMCs or a T cell subset sorted from them (not recorded which). All receptors come from an adult woman who had mild COVID-19 (a few samples of this study predate the infection). Cell type and time point are not known.

This clonotype came up a few times. The chain combines TRBV19 with TRBJ1-2; TRBD1 agrees at 10 bases. There are 14 residues in the CDR3. The V gene's germline CDR1 is LNHDA and CDR2 SQIVND (reference sequence). The V segment lost 6 bases and the J segment 7 bases; nucleotides outside the gene matches: 8. The CDR3 sequence: CASSPGQGLGGYTF. CDR3 nucleotides: TGTGCCAGTAGCCCGGGACAGGGGTTAGGTGGCTACACCTTC.

Ten or more counts support this clonotype. The chain has TRBV20-1 and TRBJ2-1; D is undetermined. Germline V lookup: CDR1 DFQATT, CDR2 SNEGSKA (reference sequence). With 0 bases removed from V and 0 bases from J, the gap between germline ends came to 12 bases. The CDR3 spans 16 residues. The CDR3 loop reads CSARDPDTRSYNEQFF. The CDR3 DNA reads TGCAGTGCTAGAGATCCAGACACCCGCTCCTACAATGAGCAGTTCTTC.

This clonotype rates as medium-sized (0.01 to 0.1%). J is TRBJ2-2 and V is TRBV12-3 or TRBV12-4; D could derive from TRBD1 or TRBD2 (5 bases each). Trimming cost V 2 bases and J 5 bases, with 12 bases left between them. CDR3 size: 15 residues. The CDR3 region is CASSLWGSGTGELFF. The CDR3 DNA follows: TGTGCCAGCAGTTTATGGGGGAGTGGAACCGGGGAGCTGTTTTTT.

This clonotype was observed a few times. The chain recombines TRBV12-3 or TRBV12-4 with TRBJ2-7; D uncertain. The CDR3 spans 11 residues. V was clipped by 3 bases and J by 6 bases, with 6 bases between them. The CDR3 loop reads CASSLSSEQYF. The CDR3 coding sequence is TGTGCCAGCAGTTTGAGCAGCGAGCAGTACTTC.